This T cell receptor beta chain was obtained from a study of blood T cell repertoires in COVID-19. The trim removed 2 bases at V and 0 bases at J, leaving 8 bases unmatched. The length of the CDR3 is 18 residues. Germline V gene data show CDR1 as SEHNR and CDR2 as FQNEAQ (reference sequence). In the original processing: Quantification of nucleated cells was approximated via reference gene primer amplification. Measured with immunoSEQ multiplex PCR; TCRdb has only the in-frame clones, and not every one. V, J and clone size are taken as reported in that table, and D and trimming were inferred from the DNA itself. The sample has roughly 250,000 clones; just over 90% are singletons. Individuals drawn from around 25 US areas were roughly 18 to 100 years old.

The chain has TRBV7-9 and TRBJ2-4, with 9 nucleotides matching TRBD1. Sequencing input: PBMCs or T cells enriched from blood (not recorded which). The receptor was isolated from a woman aged 18-30 years who had recovered from COVID-19. The DNA of the CDR3 is TGTGCCAGCAGCTTATACCGGGACAGGGTTCGAGCCAAAAACATTCAGTACTTC. Its translation is CASSLYRDRVRAKNIQYF.